The 7 T cell receptor beta chains listed next were all sequenced from one sample in a study of cytomegalovirus exposure and HLA in healthy donors. Clones were read by immunoSEQ multiplex PCR, and TCRdb kept only the in-frame ones, dropping some. Here the sample spans more than 200,000 clones, about 92% being singletons. The sequencing sample was made of PBMCs. The receptors stem from a woman under 40 in good health and CMV-seronegative.

This chain uses TRBV13 with TRBJ2-1, with D unclear. V dropped 3 bases and J dropped 7 bases, with 4 bases sitting between them. This CDR3 has 11 amino acids. Germline CDR1 and CDR2: PRHDT and FYEKMQ (reference sequence). The CDR3 DNA follows: TGTGCCAGCAGCTTTGGGAATGAGCAGTTCTTC. Its protein is CASSFGNEQFF.

The chain combines TRBV4-3 with TRBJ2-6; D unclear. Trimming removed 3 bases at V and 0 bases at J, with 6 bases between. This CDR3 is 15 amino acids long. Germline V gene sequence: CDR1 LGHNA, CDR2 YSLEER. The CDR3 nucleotides are TGCGCCAGCAGCCACTTGGGCTCTGGGGCCAACGTCCTGACTTTC. It codes for CASSHLGSGANVLTF.

V and J are TRBV6-5 and TRBJ2-3; D perhaps matches TRBD1 (6 bases). There are 15 residues in the CDR3. Germline lookup yields CDR1 MNHEY and CDR2 SVGAGI. Trimming shortened V by 6 bases and J by 0 bases, and 13 bases separated the two germline ends. This chain's CDR3 is CASRTGADSTDTQYF. The CDR3 DNA reads as TGTGCCAGCAGGACAGGAGCAGATAGCACAGATACGCAGTATTTT.

This chain joins TRBV30 and TRBJ2-1; either TRBD1 or TRBD2 may supply D (5 bases each). V lost 7 bases and J 0 bases, leaving 22 bases between the germline ends. This CDR3 contains 17 residues. Germline-derived CDR1 and CDR2 are GTSNPN and SVGIG (reference sequence). CDR3 in DNA: TGTGCCTTTTCCGGGACGGAATACTCGAGCTCCTACAATGAGCAGTTCTTC. As protein: CAFSGTEYSSSYNEQFF.

V and J are TRBV7-2 and TRBJ2-7; TRBD2 matches at 7 bases. Germline V gene data show CDR1 as SGHTA and CDR2 as FQGNSA. This CDR3 contains 15 residues. V lost 4 bases, J lost 0 bases, and 6 bases stayed unmatched. CDR3 sequence: CASSSSGLSSYEQYF. CDR3 coding DNA: TGTGCCAGCAGCTCTAGCGGTCTAAGCTCCTACGAGCAGTACTTC.

This rearrangement joins TRBV18 to TRBJ2-7, with 10 bases aligning to TRBD2. The CDR3 is made up of 14 amino acids. Germline CDR1 reads KGHSH; CDR2 reads LQKENI. J was trimmed by 6 bases and V by 0 bases; bases with no gene match: 2. As DNA, the CDR3 is TGTGCCAGCTCACCACCGGTAGCGGGAGGCGAGCAGTACTTC. It yields the protein CASSPPVAGGEQYF.

V and J are TRBV7-6 and TRBJ2-2; D might be TRBD1 (6 bases). This CDR3 has 17 amino acids. CDR1 and CDR2 from the germline V gene are SGHVS and FNYEAQ. The V gene lost 2 bases and the J gene lost 2 bases, with 15 bases spanning the gap. The CDR3 protein is CASSLIWGTSNTGELFF. In DNA, the CDR3 is TGTGCCAGCAGCTTAATTTGGGGGACATCCAACACCGGGGAGCTGTTTTTT.